These T cell receptor beta chains were read from a single sample in a study of neoadjuvant nivolumab and ipilimumab in lung cancer. TCRdb's copy holds only in-frame clones and misses some; the assay was immunoSEQ multiplex PCR. The table lists just under 2,000 clones, roughly 80% of them singletons. The sample in question was tumor tissue, obtained before neoadjuvant nivolumab, alone or with ipilimumab. These receptors came from an adult with non-small cell lung cancer. The CDR3 runs from the conserved cysteine through the conserved F or W. Each record gives: CDR3 protein, CDR3 DNA, J gene, clone size, D gene, V gene. A D gene is named only where the DNA matches it firmly. Only some rows state a clone size, as once, few, many or a class for expanded clones.

cdr3_aa: CASSPRINNEQFF
cdr3_nt: TGTGCCAGCTCACCACGAATTAACAATGAGCAGTTCTTC
j_call: TRBJ2-1
clone_size: -
d_call: -
v_call: TRBV18

cdr3_aa: CSVEEERRTGPNTEAFF
cdr3_nt: TGCAGCGTTGAAGAAGAACGGCGGACAGGACCAAACACTGAAGCTTTCTTT
j_call: TRBJ1-1
clone_size: -
d_call: TRBD1
v_call: TRBV29-1

cdr3_aa: CASSVVPFGADTQYF
cdr3_nt: TGTGCCAGCAGCGTAGTCCCTTTCGGAGCCGATACGCAGTATTTT
j_call: TRBJ2-3
clone_size: few
d_call: -
v_call: TRBV9

cdr3_aa: CASSPLGAEQFF
cdr3_nt: TGTGCCAGCTCACCTCTGGGGGCTGAGCAGTTCTTC
j_call: TRBJ2-1
clone_size: -
d_call: -
v_call: TRBV18

cdr3_aa: CASSEGLILGGSSYEQYF
cdr3_nt: TGTGCCAGCAGTGAAGGCCTGATATTAGGCGGGAGTTCCTACGAGCAGTACTTC
j_call: TRBJ2-7
clone_size: -
d_call: TRBD2
v_call: TRBV6-1

cdr3_aa: CASSFLAGTNEQFF
cdr3_nt: TGTGCCAGCAGTTTTTTGGCGGGAACTAATGAGCAGTTCTTC
j_call: TRBJ2-1
clone_size: -
d_call: -
v_call: TRBV28

cdr3_aa: CASSGIPGQGGNEKLFF
cdr3_nt: TGTGCCAGCAGCGGTATACCGGGACAGGGGGGTAATGAAAAACTGTTTTTT
j_call: TRBJ1-4
clone_size: -
d_call: TRBD1
v_call: TRBV7-2

cdr3_aa: CASSSQGLSGNTIYF
cdr3_nt: TGCGCCAGCAGCTCCCAGGGGCTCTCTGGAAACACCATATATTTT
j_call: TRBJ1-3
clone_size: -
d_call: -
v_call: TRBV5-1

cdr3_aa: CASRQTVAGADTQYF
cdr3_nt: TGTGCCAGCAGACAGACAGTGGCGGGAGCAGATACGCAGTATTTT
j_call: TRBJ2-3
clone_size: -
d_call: TRBD2
v_call: TRBV28

cdr3_aa: CASRKLVGNEQFF
cdr3_nt: TGTGCCAGCAGAAAACTAGTTGGCAATGAGCAGTTCTTC
j_call: TRBJ2-1
clone_size: -
d_call: -
v_call: TRBV6-6

cdr3_aa: CASSARQDGPDTQYF
cdr3_nt: TGTGCCAGCAGCGCCCGACAGGATGGTCCAGATACGCAGTATTTT
j_call: TRBJ2-3
clone_size: -
d_call: -
v_call: TRBV11-1

cdr3_aa: CASSDRGGLNTEAFF
cdr3_nt: TGTGCCAGCAGTGACAGGGGAGGACTGAACACTGAAGCTTTCTTT
j_call: TRBJ1-1
clone_size: -
d_call: -
v_call: TRBV25-1

cdr3_aa: CASSPPLASGSHGELFF
cdr3_nt: TGTGCCAGCTCACCACCGTTGGCTAGCGGGAGTCACGGGGAGCTGTTTTTT
j_call: TRBJ2-2
clone_size: -
d_call: TRBD2
v_call: TRBV18

cdr3_aa: CASSPNPGTVGPLYTF
cdr3_nt: TGTGCCAGCAGTCCCAACCCCGGGACAGTAGGCCCCCTTTACACCTTC
j_call: TRBJ1-2
clone_size: -
d_call: TRBD1
v_call: TRBV27

cdr3_aa: CASHGAVNQPQHF
cdr3_nt: TGTGCCAGTCATGGGGCGGTCAATCAGCCCCAGCATTTT
j_call: TRBJ1-5
clone_size: -
d_call: -
v_call: TRBV19

cdr3_aa: CASSTGLLYEQYF
cdr3_nt: TGTGCCAGCAGCACCGGACTTCTCTACGAGCAGTACTTC
j_call: TRBJ2-7
clone_size: -
d_call: -
v_call: TRBV6-1

cdr3_aa: CASSLGGTDNQPQHF
cdr3_nt: TGCGCCAGCAGCTTGGGCGGGACAGATAATCAGCCCCAGCATTTT
j_call: TRBJ1-5
clone_size: -
d_call: TRBD1
v_call: TRBV5-1

cdr3_aa: CAWSVHAHSYEQYF
cdr3_nt: TGTGCCTGGAGTGTACACGCGCATTCCTACGAGCAGTACTTC
j_call: TRBJ2-7
clone_size: -
d_call: -
v_call: TRBV30

cdr3_aa: CASSLGVLMNTEAFF
cdr3_nt: TGCGCCAGCAGCTTGGGGGTGTTAATGAACACTGAAGCTTTCTTT
j_call: TRBJ1-1
clone_size: -
d_call: -
v_call: TRBV5-1

cdr3_aa: CASSPPDRAAGELFF
cdr3_nt: TGTGCCAGCAGCCCCCCGGACAGGGCCGCCGGGGAGCTGTTTTTT
j_call: TRBJ2-2
clone_size: -
d_call: TRBD1
v_call: TRBV28

cdr3_aa: CASVGEQGAKEQYF
cdr3_nt: TGTGCCAGCGTCGGGGAACAGGGGGCTAAAGAGCAGTACTTC
j_call: TRBJ2-7
clone_size: -
d_call: TRBD1
v_call: TRBV6-1

cdr3_aa: CASSLLGLAADNEQFF
cdr3_nt: TGCGCCAGCAGCTTGTTGGGACTAGCGGCCGACAATGAGCAGTTCTTC
j_call: TRBJ2-1
clone_size: -
d_call: TRBD2
v_call: TRBV5-1

cdr3_aa: CSVGTGTGANVLTF
cdr3_nt: TGCAGCGTAGGGACAGGGACTGGGGCCAACGTCCTGACTTTC
j_call: TRBJ2-6
clone_size: few
d_call: TRBD1
v_call: TRBV29-1

cdr3_aa: CASSTLFGGSGNTIYF
cdr3_nt: TGTGCCAGCTCCACGCTATTCGGGGGCTCCGGAAACACCATATATTTT
j_call: TRBJ1-3
clone_size: -
d_call: -
v_call: TRBV7-2

cdr3_aa: CASSTSGRAQFF
cdr3_nt: TGTGCCAGCAGTACTAGCGGGAGGGCCCAGTTCTTC
j_call: TRBJ2-1
clone_size: -
d_call: TRBD2
v_call: TRBV28

cdr3_aa: CASSPGTSGHNEQFF
cdr3_nt: TGTGCCAGCTCACCAGGAACTAGCGGACACAATGAGCAGTTCTTC
j_call: TRBJ2-1
clone_size: -
d_call: TRBD2
v_call: TRBV18